These T cell receptor beta chains were read from a single sample in a study of monozygotic twins with inflammatory bowel disease. TCRdb re-analyzed the 5' RACE reads; it lists each CDR3 protein once, without DNA. The table gives 350,000 to 500,000 distinct CDR3 sequences; the top ten clones make up about 2.4% of it. The sequenced material came from blood. The receptors stem from a human donor with ulcerative colitis or Crohn's disease, or a healthy co-twin of an affected twin (not recorded which). Each CDR3 is given with its conserved first and last residue.

>TRBJ1-6|TRBV27
CASSSERIPSNSPLHF
>TRBJ1-4|TRBV20-1
CSARDGLYGEKLFF
>TRBJ2-2|TRBV11-3
CASSSRQTTNTGELFF
>TRBJ2-1|TRBV18
CASSPPTGLSYNEQFF
>TRBJ1-1|TRBV18
CASSPPGDTEAFF
>TRBJ2-7|TRBV10-3
CATHSGTADYEQYF
>TRBJ2-7|TRBV21-1
CASLGRTEQYF
>TRBJ2-2|TRBV5-4
CASSGTIPANTGELFF
>TRBJ1-2|TRBV11-1
CASSFLQGIGYTF
>TRBJ1-1|TRBV7-9
CASSLELGPGGAFF
>TRBJ2-3|TRBV11-1
CASSSKTSSGTDTQYF
>TRBJ2-3|TRBV20-1
CSASLAGGRVSFSTDTQYF
>TRBJ2-6|TRBV2
CASSRKRDPGANVLTF
>TRBJ2-1|TRBV7-3
CASSPTGLAGNLNEQFF
>TRBJ2-5|TRBV13
CASSSKDGVGETQYF
>TRBJ1-2|TRBV7-2
CASRPNRGGYGYTF
>TRBJ2-1|TRBV18
CASSRNGGSSYNEQFF
>TRBJ2-5|TRBV5-1
CASSMTSGKETQYF
>TRBJ1-6|TRBV2
CASTQGSWTGSPLHF
>TRBJ2-2|TRBV20-1
CSARSGGRNTGELFF
>TRBJ2-5|TRBV20-1
CSARDPRGSEETQYF
>TRBJ2-1|TRBV29-1
CSVERGLTYNEQFF
>TRBJ1-2|TRBV12-3/TRBV12-4
CASSSRRGEVYGYTF